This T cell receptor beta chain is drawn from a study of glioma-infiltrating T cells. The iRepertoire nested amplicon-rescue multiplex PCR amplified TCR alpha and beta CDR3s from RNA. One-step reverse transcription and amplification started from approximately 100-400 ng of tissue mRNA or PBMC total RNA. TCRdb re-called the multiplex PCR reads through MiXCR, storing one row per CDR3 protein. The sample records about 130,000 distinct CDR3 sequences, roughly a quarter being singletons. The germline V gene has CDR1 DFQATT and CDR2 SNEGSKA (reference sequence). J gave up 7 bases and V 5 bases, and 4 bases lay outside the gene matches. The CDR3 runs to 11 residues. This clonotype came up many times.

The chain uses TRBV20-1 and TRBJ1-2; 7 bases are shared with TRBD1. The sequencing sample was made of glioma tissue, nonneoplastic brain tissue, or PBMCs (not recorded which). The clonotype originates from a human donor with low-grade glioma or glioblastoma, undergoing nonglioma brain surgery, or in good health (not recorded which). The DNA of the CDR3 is TGCAGTGCTTACAGGGGCTCTGGCTACACCTTC. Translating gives CSAYRGSGYTF.